This T cell receptor beta chain came from a study of blood T cell repertoires in COVID-19. V shed 4 bases and J 4 bases; nucleotides not matched to a gene: 15. The CDR3 has 17 residues. CDR1 and CDR2 (germline): MNHEY, SMNVEV (reference sequence). In the source study's methods: From reference gene primer amplification, estimates of nucleated cell counts were derived. Sequencing used immunoSEQ multiplex PCR; TCRdb keeps in-frame clones, though not all of them. Clone size and the V and J calls come from that table; the DNA yielded D and trimming. This sample has roughly 40,000 clones, with roughly 90% found just once.

The V gene is TRBV27, the J gene TRBJ1-2, with TRBD1 matching over 7 bases. Sequenced sample: peripheral blood. This receptor was obtained from a human donor in a cohort sampled during active COVID-19. For the CDR3, the DNA is TGTGCCAGCAGTTCCCTCCCGGGGCAGGGGGACACCTATGGCTACACCTTC. As protein: CASSSLPGQGDTYGYTF.